This TCR beta chain was captured in a study of blood T cell repertoires in COVID-19. Germline-derived CDR1 and CDR2 are MDHEN and SYDVKM. Trimming removed 6 bases at V and 0 bases at J, with 18 bases between. This CDR3 has 18 residues. Original processing methods: Amplification with reference gene primers provided the estimates of nucleated cell counts. Here immunoSEQ multiplex PCR was the method, and the copy in TCRdb shows in-frame clones only, minus some. V and J calls and clone size follow that table, whereas D and trimming were derived from the DNA. The data contain 250,000 to 300,000 clones, less than 90% of them singletons.

The TCR was taken from a man aged 55 to 70 with acute or convalescent COVID-19. V usage is TRBV28 and J usage is TRBJ1-6; weak D call: TRBD1 (5 bases). The sample was peripheral blood. CDR3 protein: CASRAGLLQSSYNSPLHF. CDR3 nucleotide sequence: TGTGCCAGCAGGGCGGGACTTCTCCAGAGCTCCTATAATTCACCCCTCCACTTT. The whole variable domain, filled in from reference TRBV28 and TRBJ1-6, reads DVKVTQSSRYLVKRTGEKVFLECVQDMDHENMFWYRQDPGLGLRLIYFSYDVKMKEKGDIPEGYSVSREKKERFSLILESASTNQTSMYLCASRAGLLQSSYNSPLHFGNGTRLTVT.